These T cell receptor beta chains were read from a single sample in a study of CD8+ T cells in alopecia areata. Repertoires were generated with immunoSEQ multiplex PCR, while TCRdb's copy carries only in-frame clones and drops some. The sample includes 200,000 to 250,000 clones, 64% of them seen just once. The source was CD4+ T cells sorted from blood, collected at week 4, from a patient treated with tofacitinib. The receptors shown here come from a human donor with alopecia areata. Both conserved end residues are part of each CDR3. The D gene is left open where the match is weak.

v_call	d_call	j_call	cdr3_aa
TRBV2	TRBD1	TRBJ2-1	CASSEGDRASYNEQFF
TRBV28	TRBD2	TRBJ2-5	CASTLGGIETQYF
TRBV6-1	NA	TRBJ1-5	CASRENRGQPQHF
TRBV5-1	NA	TRBJ2-3	CASARGKEDTQYF
TRBV5-4	TRBD2	TRBJ2-5	CASSKGTSGGEETQYF
TRBV6-5	NA	TRBJ2-1	CASSGVYNEQFF
TRBV9	NA	TRBJ1-4	CASSVAGGIGDEKLFF
TRBV7-2	TRBD1	TRBJ2-3	CASSSTGGIDTQYF
TRBV11-2	NA	TRBJ1-2	CASSPAGRTFYGYTF
TRBV27	TRBD1	TRBJ2-7	CASSLSGGQDYEQYF
TRBV27	TRBD1	TRBJ1-4	CASSEGQGFEKLFF
TRBV28	NA	TRBJ2-3	CASSLSLGVRGTQYF
TRBV29-1	NA	TRBJ1-2	CSVGRFVVPGYTF
TRBV7-9	NA	TRBJ1-3	CASSFSQGRNTIYF